The TCR beta chain under discussion was sequenced for a study of T cells in Graves' hyperthyroidism and ophthalmopathy. Study overall: At initial diagnosis, before any treatment had begun, peripheral blood was obtained. Study-level results: Most thyroid clonotypes that were expanded above 0.001 also turned up in blood.

Newly diagnosed hyperthyroidism patients aged 18 to 65 years had disease lasting under 2 months. Germline CDR1 and CDR2: MDHEN and SYDVKM. Trimming took 5 bases from V and 4 from J; bases not matched to a gene: 10. This CDR3 contains 15 residues. The sample holds many counts of this clonotype. Its antigen remains unknown. RNA transcripts gave rise to amplified TCR beta CDR3 regions. Primed by the HTBI set, a first-round RT-PCR was run on the TCR CDR3. TCRdb passed the multiplex PCR reads through MiXCR, listing each CDR3 protein once. There are roughly 570,000 distinct CDR3 sequences in the sample; approximately 14% occur only once, and under 8% lies in the top ten.

Sequencing was carried out using blood. This rearrangement joins TRBV28 to TRBJ2-7, with 8 bases that match TRBD2. This sequence was found in a woman aged 25 to 39 with Graves' hyperthyroidism. CDR3 in DNA: TGTGCCAGCAGTCAGCCGGGACTAGTCGAATACGAGCAGTACTTC. Amino acid sequence: CASSQPGLVEYEQYF.